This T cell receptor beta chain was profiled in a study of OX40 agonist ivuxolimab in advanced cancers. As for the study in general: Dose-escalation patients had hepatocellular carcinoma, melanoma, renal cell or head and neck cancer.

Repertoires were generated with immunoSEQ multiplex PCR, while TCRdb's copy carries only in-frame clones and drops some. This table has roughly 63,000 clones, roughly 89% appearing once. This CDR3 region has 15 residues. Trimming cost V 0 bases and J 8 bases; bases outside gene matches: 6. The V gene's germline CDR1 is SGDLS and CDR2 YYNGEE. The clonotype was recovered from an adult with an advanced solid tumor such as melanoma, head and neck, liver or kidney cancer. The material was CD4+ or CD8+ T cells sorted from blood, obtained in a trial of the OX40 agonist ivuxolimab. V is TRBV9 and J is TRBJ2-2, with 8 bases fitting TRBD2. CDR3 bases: TGTGCCAGCAGCGTAGGTCCTAGCGGGCAGGGGGAGCTGTTTTTT. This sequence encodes CASSVGPSGQGELFF.